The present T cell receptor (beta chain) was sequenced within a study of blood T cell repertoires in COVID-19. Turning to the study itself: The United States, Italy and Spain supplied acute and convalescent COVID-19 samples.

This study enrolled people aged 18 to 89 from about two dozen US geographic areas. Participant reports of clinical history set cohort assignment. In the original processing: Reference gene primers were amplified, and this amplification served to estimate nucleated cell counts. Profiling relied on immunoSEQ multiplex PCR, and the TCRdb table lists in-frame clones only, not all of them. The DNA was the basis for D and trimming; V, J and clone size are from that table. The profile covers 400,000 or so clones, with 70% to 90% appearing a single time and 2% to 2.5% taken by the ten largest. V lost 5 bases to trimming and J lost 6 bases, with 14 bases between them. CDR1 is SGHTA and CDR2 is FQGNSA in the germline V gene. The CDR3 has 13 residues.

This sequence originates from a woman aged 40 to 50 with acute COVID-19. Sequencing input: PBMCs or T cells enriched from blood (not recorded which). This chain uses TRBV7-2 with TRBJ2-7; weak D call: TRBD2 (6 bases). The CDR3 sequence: CASSRDSWGEQYF. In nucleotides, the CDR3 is TGTGCCAGCAGCCGGGACTCTTGGGGCGAGCAGTACTTC.